The next 4 T cell receptor beta chains were all read from a single sample in a study of OX40 agonist ivuxolimab in advanced cancers. Library preparation employed the immunoSEQ multiplex PCR assay. This is the immuneACCESS table as TCRdb keeps it, with only in-frame sequences that have V and J called. A part of the clones is gone; compared with another copy, unresolved V genes explain less than half, and the rest is unexplained. This sample holds approximately 76,000 clones; 70% to 90% were observed only once. Roughly 5.5% of the sample lies in the top ten. The specimen comprised CD4+ or CD8+ T cells sorted from blood, sampled in a trial of the OX40 agonist ivuxolimab. Receptors originate from an adult with an advanced solid tumor such as melanoma, head and neck, liver or kidney cancer.

The rearrangement uses TRBV10-3 and TRBJ2-3; 15 positions match TRBD2. V trimming: 6 bases; J trimming: 0 bases; junction bases outside the gene matches: 4. The CDR3 has 17 residues. The germline V gene encodes CDR1 ENHRY and CDR2 SYGVKD. The CDR3 nucleotides read TGTGCCATCAGGGGGACTAGCGGGGGGTCGAGCACAGATACGCAGTATTTT. It yields the protein CAIRGTSGGSSTDTQYF.

This chain uses TRBV2 with TRBJ2-3; no clear D gene. V was pared by 6 bases and J by 1 base, with 14 bases between. Germline CDR1 is SNHLY and CDR2 is FYNNEI. The CDR3 length is 15 residues. In nucleotides, the CDR3 is TGTGCCAGCAGCCTACGTGTACTGGGCACAGATACGCAGTATTTT. Protein sequence: CASSLRVLGTDTQYF.

V and J are TRBV9 and TRBJ1-5; D is possibly TRBD1 (5 bases). CDR1 and CDR2 (germline): SGDLS, YYNGEE. This CDR3 is 14 amino acids long. Trimming cost V 1 base and J 3 bases, with 8 bases left between them. CDR3 sequence reads: CASSVSGNNQPQHF. In DNA, the CDR3 is TGTGCCAGCAGCGTATCAGGGAACAATCAGCCCCAGCATTTT. The entire variable domain, with the rest obtained from reference TRBV9 and TRBJ1-5, is as follows: DSGVTQTPKHLITATGQRVTLRCSPRSGDLSVYWYQQSLDQGLQFLIQYYNGEERAKGNILERFSAQQFPDLHSELNLSSLELGDSALYFCASSVSGNNQPQHFGDGTRLSIL.

This chain connects TRBV27 to TRBJ2-7; D possibly corresponds to TRBD1 (6 bases). This CDR3 spans 15 amino acids. CDR1 is MNHEY and CDR2 is SMNVEV in the germline V gene (reference sequence). The V end lost 3 bases, the J end lost 3 bases, and 15 bases lay between the germline ends. The CDR3 sequence is CASSLLQGRDYEQYF. Written as DNA, the CDR3 is TGTGCCAGCAGTTTGCTACAGGGCAGGGACTACGAGCAGTACTTC.